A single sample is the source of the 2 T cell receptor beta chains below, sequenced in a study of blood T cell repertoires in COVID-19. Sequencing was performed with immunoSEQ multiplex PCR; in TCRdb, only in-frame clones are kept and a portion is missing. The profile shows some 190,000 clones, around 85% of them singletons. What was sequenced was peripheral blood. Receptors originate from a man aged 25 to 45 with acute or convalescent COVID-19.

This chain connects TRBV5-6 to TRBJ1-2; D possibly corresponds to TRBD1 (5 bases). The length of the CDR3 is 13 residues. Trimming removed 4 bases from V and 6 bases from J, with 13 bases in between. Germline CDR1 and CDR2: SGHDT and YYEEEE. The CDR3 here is CASSAGIIDGYTF. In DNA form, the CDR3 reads TGTGCCAGCAGCGCAGGGATTATCGATGGCTACACCTTC. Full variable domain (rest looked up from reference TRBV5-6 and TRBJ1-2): DAGVTQSPTHLIKTRGQQVTLRCSPKSGHDTVSWYQQALGQGPQFIFQYYEEEERQRGNFPDRFSGHQFPNYSSELNVNALLLGDSALYLCASSAGIIDGYTFGSGTRLTVV.

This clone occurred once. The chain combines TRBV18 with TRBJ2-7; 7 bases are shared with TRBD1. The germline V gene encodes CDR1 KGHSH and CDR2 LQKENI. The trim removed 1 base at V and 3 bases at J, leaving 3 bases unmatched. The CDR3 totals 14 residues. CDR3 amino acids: CASSPQGAHYEQYF. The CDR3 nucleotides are TGTGCCAGCTCACCACAGGGGGCGCACTACGAGCAGTACTTC.